This section outlines one T cell receptor (beta chain) sequence together with its context. The antigen is not known. This sample is part of a study of CD8 T cells in ankylosing spondylitis. The length of the CDR3 is 14 residues. Germline assignment: CDR1 SGHKS and CDR2 YYEKEE (reference sequence). Trimming removed 1 base from V and 5 bases from J, with 13 bases in between. TCRdb fed the 5' RACE reads into MiXCR, producing one record per CDR3 protein. The sample comprises about 400,000 distinct CDR3 sequences, approximately 20% of which are singletons, and 16% rests with the top ten. Whole-study findings and limits: Eight highly homologous variants made up a TCR beta motif, and this motif appeared characteristic of ankylosing spondylitis blood.

The receptor was isolated from a male donor with ankylosing spondylitis. The sample comprised blood, either unsorted or a sorted T cell fraction (not recorded which). The V gene is TRBV5-5, the J gene TRBJ2-7, with D perhaps TRBD2 (7 bases). The DNA of the CDR3 is TGTGCCAGCAGCTTGACCGGGGGGCTCGACGAGCAGTACTTC. Translation gives CASSLTGGLDEQYF.